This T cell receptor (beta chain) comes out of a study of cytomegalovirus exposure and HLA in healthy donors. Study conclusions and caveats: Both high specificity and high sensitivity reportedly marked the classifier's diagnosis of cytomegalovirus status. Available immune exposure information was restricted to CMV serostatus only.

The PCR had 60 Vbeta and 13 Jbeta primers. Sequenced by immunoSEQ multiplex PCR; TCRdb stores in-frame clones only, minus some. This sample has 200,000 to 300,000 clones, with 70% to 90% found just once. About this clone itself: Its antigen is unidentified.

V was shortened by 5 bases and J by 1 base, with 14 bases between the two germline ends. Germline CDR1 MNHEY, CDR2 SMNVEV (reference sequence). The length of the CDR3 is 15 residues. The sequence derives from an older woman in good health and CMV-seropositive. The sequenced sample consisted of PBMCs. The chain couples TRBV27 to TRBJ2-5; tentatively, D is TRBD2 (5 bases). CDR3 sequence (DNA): TGTGCCAGCAGTCCCATCGCAGGACTCCAAGAGACCCAGTACTTC. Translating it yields CASSPIAGLQETQYF.